This record looks at one T cell receptor (beta chain) sequence and its context. Antigen: not known. This sample was included in a study of CXCR3-negative and CXCR3-positive naive CD8 T cells. Via 5' RACE with UMI labels, TRB cDNA libraries were prepared. Following a re-call of the 5' RACE reads, TCRdb has one entry per CDR3 protein and lacks DNA. The table lists 100,000 to 150,000 distinct CDR3 sequences. CDR3 length: 14 residues. CDR1 and CDR2 from the germline V gene are SGHNT and YYREEE (reference sequence). General study points: In naive cells, CXCR3-negative and CXCR3-positive subsets had similar TRBV-TRBJ usage; memory cells differed. The study found comparably high diversity in both naive subsets and much lower diversity in memory CD8+ cells.

The sample comprised naive CXCR3- CD8+ T cells from blood. Subset meaning: CD45RO-CCR7+CD27+CD95- naive CD8+ T cells lacking CXCR3 (TNR3-). The chain has TRBV5-4 and TRBJ2-3. This TCR was sampled from a human donor in good health. Some clones in this sample may be carry-over from other donors' samples. The CDR3 loop reads CASSLSGSTDTQYF.